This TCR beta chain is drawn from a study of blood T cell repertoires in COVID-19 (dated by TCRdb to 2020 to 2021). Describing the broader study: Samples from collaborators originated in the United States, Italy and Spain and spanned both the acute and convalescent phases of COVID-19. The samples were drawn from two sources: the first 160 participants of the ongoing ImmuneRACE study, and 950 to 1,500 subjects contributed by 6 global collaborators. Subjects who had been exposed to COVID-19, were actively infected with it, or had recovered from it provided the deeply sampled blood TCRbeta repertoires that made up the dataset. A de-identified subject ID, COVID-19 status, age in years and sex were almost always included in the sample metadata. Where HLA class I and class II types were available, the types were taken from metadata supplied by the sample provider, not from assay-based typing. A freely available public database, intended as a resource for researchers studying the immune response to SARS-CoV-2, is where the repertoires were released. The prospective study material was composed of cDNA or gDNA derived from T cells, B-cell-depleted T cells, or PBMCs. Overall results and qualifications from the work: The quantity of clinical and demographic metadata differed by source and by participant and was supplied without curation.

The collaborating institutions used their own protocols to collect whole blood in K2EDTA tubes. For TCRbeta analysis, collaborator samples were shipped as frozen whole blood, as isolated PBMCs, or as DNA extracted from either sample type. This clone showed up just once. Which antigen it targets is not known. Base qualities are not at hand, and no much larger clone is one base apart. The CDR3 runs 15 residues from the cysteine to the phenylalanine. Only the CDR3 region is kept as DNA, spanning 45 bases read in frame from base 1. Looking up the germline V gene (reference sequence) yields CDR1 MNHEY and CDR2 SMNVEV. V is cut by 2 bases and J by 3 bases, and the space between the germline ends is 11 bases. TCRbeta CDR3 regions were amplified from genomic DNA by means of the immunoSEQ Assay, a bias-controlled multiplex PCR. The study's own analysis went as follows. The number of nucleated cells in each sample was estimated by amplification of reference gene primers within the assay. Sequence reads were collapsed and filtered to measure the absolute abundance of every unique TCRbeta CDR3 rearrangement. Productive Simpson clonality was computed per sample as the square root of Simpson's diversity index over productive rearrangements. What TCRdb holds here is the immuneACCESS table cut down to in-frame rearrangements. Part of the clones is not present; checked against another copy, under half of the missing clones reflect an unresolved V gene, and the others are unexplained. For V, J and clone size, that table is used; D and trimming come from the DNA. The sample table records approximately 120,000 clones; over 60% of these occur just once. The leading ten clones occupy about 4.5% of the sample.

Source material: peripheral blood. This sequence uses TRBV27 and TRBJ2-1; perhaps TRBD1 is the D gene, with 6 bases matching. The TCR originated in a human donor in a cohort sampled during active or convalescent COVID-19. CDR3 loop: CASSLVQGLYNEQFF. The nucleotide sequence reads TGTGCCAGCAGTTTAGTTCAGGGGCTCTACAATGAGCAGTTCTTC.